This T cell receptor (beta chain) came from a study of blood T cell repertoires in COVID-19. At the level of the study: Sites in the United States, Italy and Spain provided acute and convalescent COVID-19 samples. T cells, B-cell-depleted T cells, or PBMCs supplied cDNA or gDNA.

Per the original data handling: Amplifying reference gene primers gave estimates of nucleated cell counts. Some clones are missing from TCRdb's copy, which holds only in-frame ones; the method was immunoSEQ multiplex PCR. V and J calls and clone size are copied from that table; D and trimming were computed from the DNA. The sample yields approximately 280,000 clones, approximately 84% seen once. CDR1 is SEHNR and CDR2 is FQNEAQ in the germline V gene (reference sequence). The CDR3 is made up of 14 amino acids. After removal of 3 bases from V and 1 base from J, the junction contained 3 bases not matched to a gene. It was during active infection that Seattle patients were enrolled and then longitudinally followed.

This sequence was found in a human donor with COVID-19, enrolled during active disease. The donor label of this sample is uncertain. Sequenced: peripheral blood. J is TRBJ2-7 and V is TRBV7-9; 7 bases match TRBD1. CDR3 amino acids: CASSFQGVSYEQYF. CDR3 nucleotides: TGTGCCAGCAGCTTCCAGGGGGTTTCCTACGAGCAGTACTTC.